This is a list of T cell receptor beta chains from one sample in a study of T cell responses to AZD1222 COVID-19 vaccine. Some clones are missing from TCRdb's copy, which holds only in-frame ones; the method was immunoSEQ multiplex PCR. The sample carries hundreds of thousands of clones, almost 95% recorded once. Sequenced material: peripheral blood, taken 28 days after the second AZD1222 dose. Receptors were obtained from an adult who received the AZD1222 COVID-19 vaccine. Both conserved end residues are part of each CDR3. The D gene is left open where the match is weak. Clone size, where shown, is once, few, many, or a class for clones that have expanded.

clone_size j_call d_call v_call cdr3_aa cdr3_nt
once TRBJ2-1 TRBD2 TRBV10-3 CAISATSGRVEQFF TGTGCCATCAGTGCCACTAGCGGGAGGGTTGAGCAGTTCTTC
few TRBJ1-1 - TRBV9 CASSVVGTTEAFF TGTGCCAGCAGCGTCGTGGGGACCACTGAAGCTTTCTTT
- TRBJ1-1 - TRBV6-5 CASSYWKTLETEAFF TGTGCCAGCAGTTATTGGAAGACCCTGGAGACTGAAGCTTTCTTT
once TRBJ2-3 - TRBV9 CASSYFEGSLTDTQYF TGTGCCAGCTCCTACTTTGAGGGGAGCCTCACAGATACGCAGTATTTT
- TRBJ2-7 - TRBV6-5 CAGGRAPGEQYF TGTGCAGGGGGTAGGGCCCCAGGCGAGCAGTACTTC
- TRBJ1-2 TRBD1 TRBV12-3/TRBV12-4 CASSWGQGDGYTF TGTGCCAGCAGTTGGGGACAGGGTGATGGCTACACCTTC
- TRBJ2-1 - TRBV30 CAWSVDYGRAEQFF TGTGCCTGGAGTGTAGATTACGGGCGGGCCGAGCAGTTCTTC
- TRBJ2-7 - TRBV10-3 CAIRLPEASSYEQYF TGTGCCATCAGATTACCAGAAGCCTCCTCCTACGAGCAGTACTTC
- TRBJ1-1 - TRBV4-1 CASSHPGPTLTAFF TGCGCCAGCAGCCACCCGGGACCTACACTGACAGCTTTCTTT
- TRBJ1-5 - TRBV9 CASSVGPGGNQPQHF TGTGCCAGCAGCGTAGGCCCGGGGGGCAATCAGCCCCAGCATTTT
- TRBJ2-1 TRBD2 TRBV9 CASSYSTSGRSNEQFF TGTGCCAGCAGCTACTCGACTAGCGGGAGGTCCAATGAGCAGTTCTTC
- TRBJ2-2 - TRBV5-4 CASSLGGSDTGELFF TGTGCCAGCAGCTTGGGGGGCTCGGACACCGGGGAGCTGTTTTTT
- TRBJ2-1 - TRBV7-3 CASSQEDSVQFF TGTGCCAGCAGCCAAGAAGATTCCGTACAGTTCTTC
- TRBJ1-3 - TRBV18 CASSPSAGTQNTIYF TGTGCCAGCTCACCGTCCGCCGGGACACAAAACACCATATATTTT
- TRBJ1-1 TRBD1 TRBV23-1 CASSPKKRDRNTEAFF TGCGCCAGCAGTCCAAAAAAACGGGACAGGAACACTGAAGCTTTCTTT
once TRBJ1-1 - TRBV5-1 CASSATPGRMNTEAFF TGCGCCAGCAGCGCAACGCCGGGACGGATGAACACTGAAGCTTTCTTT
- TRBJ2-7 TRBD1 TRBV19 CASSAWDRQSYEQYF TGTGCCAGTAGTGCCTGGGACAGGCAATCCTACGAGCAGTACTTC
- TRBJ2-7 - TRBV28 CASTAGPQEQYF TGTGCCAGCACGGCGGGTCCTCAAGAGCAGTACTTC
- TRBJ2-3 - TRBV28 CASSLPRGTDTQYF TGTGCCAGCAGTCTACCCAGGGGTACAGATACGCAGTATTTT
- TRBJ2-5 TRBD2 TRBV7-3 CASSAQGTRETQYF TGTGCCAGCAGCGCCCAGGGGACTAGAGAGACCCAGTACTTC
- TRBJ1-6 - TRBV6-5 CASSYSAALSALHF TGTGCCAGCAGTTACTCCGCAGCCCTCTCAGCCCTCCACTTT
- TRBJ1-1 TRBD1 TRBV3-1/TRBV3-2 CASSTHRGSVTEAFF TGTGCCAGCAGCACGCACAGGGGATCGGTCACTGAAGCTTTCTTT
- TRBJ2-1 - TRBV7-8 CASSFFGGNEQFF TGTGCCAGCAGCTTCTTTGGGGGCAATGAGCAGTTCTTC
- TRBJ2-3 TRBD1 TRBV4-1 CASSQGRGQGKTDTQYF TGCGCCAGCAGCCAAGGCCGGGGACAGGGGAAGACAGATACGCAGTATTTT
- TRBJ2-1 TRBD2 TRBV4-1 CASSQKLPLLREGNEQFF TGCGCCAGCAGCCAAAAACTCCCCCTGTTGCGGGAGGGGAATGAGCAGTTCTTC
- TRBJ1-2 - TRBV9 CASSVGGADNYGYTF TGTGCCAGCAGCGTAGGAGGGGCCGATAACTATGGCTACACCTTC
- TRBJ2-7 TRBD1 TRBV6-5 CATGGQGAYEQYF TGTGCCACAGGGGGACAGGGGGCCTACGAGCAGTACTTC
- TRBJ1-6 - TRBV4-2 CASSPDTRDSPLHF TGTGCCAGCAGCCCCGACACCCGGGATTCACCCCTCCACTTT
- TRBJ2-6 TRBD2 TRBV28 CASSLVLAGSAGANVLTF TGTGCCAGCAGTTTGGTTCTAGCGGGAAGTGCTGGGGCCAACGTCCTGACTTTC